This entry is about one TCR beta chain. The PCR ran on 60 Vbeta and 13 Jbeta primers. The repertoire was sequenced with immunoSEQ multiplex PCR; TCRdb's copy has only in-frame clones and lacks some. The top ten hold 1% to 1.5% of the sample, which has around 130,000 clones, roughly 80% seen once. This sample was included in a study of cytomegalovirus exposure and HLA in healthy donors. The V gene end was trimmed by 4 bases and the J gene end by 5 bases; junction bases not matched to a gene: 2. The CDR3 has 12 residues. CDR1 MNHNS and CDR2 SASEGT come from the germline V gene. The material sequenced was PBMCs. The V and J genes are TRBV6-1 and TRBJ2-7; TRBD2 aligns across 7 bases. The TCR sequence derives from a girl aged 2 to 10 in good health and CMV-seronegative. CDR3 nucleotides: TGTGCCAGCAGTGCTGCGGGGGACGAGCAGTACTTC. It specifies CASSAAGDEQYF.